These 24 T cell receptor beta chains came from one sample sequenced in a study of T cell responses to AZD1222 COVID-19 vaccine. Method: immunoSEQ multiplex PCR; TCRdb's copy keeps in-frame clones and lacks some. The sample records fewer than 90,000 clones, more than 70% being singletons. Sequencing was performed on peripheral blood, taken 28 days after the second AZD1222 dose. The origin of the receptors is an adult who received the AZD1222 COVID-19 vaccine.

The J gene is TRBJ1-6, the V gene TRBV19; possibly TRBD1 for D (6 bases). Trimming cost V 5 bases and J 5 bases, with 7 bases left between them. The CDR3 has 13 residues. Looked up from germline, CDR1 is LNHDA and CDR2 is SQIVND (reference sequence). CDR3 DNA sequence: TGTGCCAGTAGTGGACAGAATAATTCACCCCTCCACTTT. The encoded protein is CASSGQNNSPLHF.

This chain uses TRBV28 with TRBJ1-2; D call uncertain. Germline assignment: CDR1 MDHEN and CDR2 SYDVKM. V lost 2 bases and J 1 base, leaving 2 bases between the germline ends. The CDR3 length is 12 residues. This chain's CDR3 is CASSLINYGYTF. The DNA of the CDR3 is TGTGCCAGCAGTTTAATTAACTATGGCTACACCTTC.

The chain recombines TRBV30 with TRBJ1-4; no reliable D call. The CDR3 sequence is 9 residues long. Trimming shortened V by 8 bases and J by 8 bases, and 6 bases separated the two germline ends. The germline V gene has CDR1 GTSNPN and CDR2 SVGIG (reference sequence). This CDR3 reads CAQGEKLFF. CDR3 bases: TGTGCCCAAGGGGAAAAACTGTTTTTT. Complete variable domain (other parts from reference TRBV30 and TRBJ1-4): SQTIHQWPATLVQPVGSPLSLECTVEGTSNPNLYWYRQAAGRGLQLLFYSVGIGQISSEVPQNLSASRPQDRQFILSSKKLLLSDSGFYLCAQGEKLFFGSGTQLSVL.

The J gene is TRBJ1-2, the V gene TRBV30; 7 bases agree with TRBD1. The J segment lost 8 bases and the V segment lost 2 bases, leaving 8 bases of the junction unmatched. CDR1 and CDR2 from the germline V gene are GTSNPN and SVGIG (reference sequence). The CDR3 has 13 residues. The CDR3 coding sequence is TGTGCCTGGAGTTTACAGGGGAATGGGGGCTACACCTTC. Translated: CAWSLQGNGGYTF.

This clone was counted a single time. CDR3 coding DNA: TGTGCCATCAGTGGGACTAGCGGGAGACAAGATACGCAGTATTTT. Protein product: CAISGTSGRQDTQYF. The V call is TRBV10-3, the J call TRBJ2-3; 13 bases are a match to TRBD2. Germline V CDR1 and CDR2: ENHRY, SYGVKD. J lost 5 bases, V lost 4 bases, and 3 bases had no gene match. The CDR3 runs to 15 residues.

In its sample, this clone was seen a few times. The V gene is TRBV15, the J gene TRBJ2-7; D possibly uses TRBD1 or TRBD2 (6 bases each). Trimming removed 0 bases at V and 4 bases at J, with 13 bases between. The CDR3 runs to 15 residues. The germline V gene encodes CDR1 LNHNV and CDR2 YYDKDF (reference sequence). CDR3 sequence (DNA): TGTGCCACCAGCAGAGATAGGGGGGATGGTTACGAGCAGTACTTC. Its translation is CATSRDRGDGYEQYF.

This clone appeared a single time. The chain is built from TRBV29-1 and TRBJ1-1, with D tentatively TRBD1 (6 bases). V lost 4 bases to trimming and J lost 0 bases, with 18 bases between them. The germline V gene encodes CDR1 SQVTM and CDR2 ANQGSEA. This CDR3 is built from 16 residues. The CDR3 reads CSVAPLTGSMNTEAFF. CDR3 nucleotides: TGCAGCGTTGCCCCGTTAACAGGGTCCATGAACACTGAAGCTTTCTTT.

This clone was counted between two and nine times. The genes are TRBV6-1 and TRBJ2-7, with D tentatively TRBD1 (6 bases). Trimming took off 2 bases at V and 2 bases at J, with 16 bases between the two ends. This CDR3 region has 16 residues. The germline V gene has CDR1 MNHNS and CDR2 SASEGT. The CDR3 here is CASSETPMGAAYEQYF. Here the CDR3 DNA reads TGTGCCAGCAGTGAAACCCCCATGGGGGCCGCCTACGAGCAGTACTTC.

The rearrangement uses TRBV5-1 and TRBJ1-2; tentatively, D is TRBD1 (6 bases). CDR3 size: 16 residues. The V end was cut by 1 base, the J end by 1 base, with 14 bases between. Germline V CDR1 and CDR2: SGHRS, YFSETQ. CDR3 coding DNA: TGCGCCAGCAGCTTGAAGGGGGGCAGAATTAACTATGGCTACACCTTC. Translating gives CASSLKGGRINYGYTF.

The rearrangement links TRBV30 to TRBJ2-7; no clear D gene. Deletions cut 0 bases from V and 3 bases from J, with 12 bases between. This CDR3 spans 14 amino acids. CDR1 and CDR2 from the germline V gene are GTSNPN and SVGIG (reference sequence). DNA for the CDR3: TGTGCCTGGAGTGTACCCCCCCAACGCTACGAGCAGTACTTC. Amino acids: CAWSVPPQRYEQYF.

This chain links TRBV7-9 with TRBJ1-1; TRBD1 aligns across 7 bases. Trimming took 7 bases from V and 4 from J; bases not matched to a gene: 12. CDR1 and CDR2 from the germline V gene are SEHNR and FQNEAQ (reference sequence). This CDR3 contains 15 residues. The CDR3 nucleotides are TGTGCCAGCAACTCCATTCCACAGGGGATCACTGAAGCTTTCTTT. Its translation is CASNSIPQGITEAFF.

The CDR3, as DNA: TGTGCCAGCAGTCCGATAGGGGTAAAAAGTGGGGGGCGCGGAGGCTACACCTTC. Protein: CASSPIGVKSGGRGGYTF. The V call is TRBV3-1 (or the pseudogene TRBV3-2), the J call TRBJ1-2; possible D gene TRBD1, 6 bases. The germline CDR1 and CDR2 sequences are LGHDT and YNNKEL (reference sequence). Deletions cut 6 bases from V and 8 bases from J, with 31 bases between. This CDR3 region has 18 residues.

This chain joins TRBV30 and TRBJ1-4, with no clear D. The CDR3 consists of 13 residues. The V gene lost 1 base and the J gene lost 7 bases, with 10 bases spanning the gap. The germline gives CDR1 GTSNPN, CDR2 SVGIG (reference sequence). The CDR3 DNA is TGTGCCTGGAGTGGTACTGGTGGTGAAAAACTGTTTTTT. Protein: CAWSGTGGEKLFF.

CDR3 amino acids: CAWSDSARYGYTF. The CDR3 DNA reads TGTGCCTGGAGTGATAGTGCTAGGTATGGCTACACCTTC. The gene calls are TRBV30 and TRBJ1-2; D unresolved. The CDR3 sequence is 13 residues long. Germline V gene sequence: CDR1 GTSNPN, CDR2 SVGIG (reference sequence). Trimming left V 1 base short and J 5 bases short, with 11 bases between.

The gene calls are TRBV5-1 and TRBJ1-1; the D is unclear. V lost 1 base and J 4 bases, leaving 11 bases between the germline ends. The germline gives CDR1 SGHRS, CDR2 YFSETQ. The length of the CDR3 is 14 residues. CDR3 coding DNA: TGCGCCAGCAGCTTGAGTTTGGTGACCACTGAAGCTTTCTTT. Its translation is CASSLSLVTTEAFF.

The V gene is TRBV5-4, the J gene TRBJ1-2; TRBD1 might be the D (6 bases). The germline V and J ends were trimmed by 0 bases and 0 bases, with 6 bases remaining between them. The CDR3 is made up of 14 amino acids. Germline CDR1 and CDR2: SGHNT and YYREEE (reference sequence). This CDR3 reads CASSLGQANYGYTF. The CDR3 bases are TGTGCCAGCAGCTTGGGACAGGCTAACTATGGCTACACCTTC.

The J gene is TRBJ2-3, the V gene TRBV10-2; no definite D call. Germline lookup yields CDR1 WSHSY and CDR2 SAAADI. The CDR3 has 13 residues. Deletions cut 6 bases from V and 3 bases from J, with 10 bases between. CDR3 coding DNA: TGCGCCAGCAGGGGTCTTGAAACAGATACGCAGTATTTT. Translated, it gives CASRGLETDTQYF.

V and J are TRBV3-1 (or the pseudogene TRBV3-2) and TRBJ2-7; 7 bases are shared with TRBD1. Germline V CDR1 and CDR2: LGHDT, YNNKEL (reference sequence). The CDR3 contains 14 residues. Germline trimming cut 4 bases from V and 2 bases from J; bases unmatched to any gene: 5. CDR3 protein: CASSLFTGAYEQYF. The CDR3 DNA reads TGTGCCAGCAGCCTTTTTACAGGGGCCTACGAGCAGTACTTC.

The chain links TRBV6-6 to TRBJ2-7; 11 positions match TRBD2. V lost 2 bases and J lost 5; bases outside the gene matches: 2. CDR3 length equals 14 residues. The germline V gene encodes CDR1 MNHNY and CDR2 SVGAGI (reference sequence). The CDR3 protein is CASSYVLAGDEQYF. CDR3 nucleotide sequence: TGTGCCAGCAGTTACGTACTAGCGGGAGACGAGCAGTACTTC.

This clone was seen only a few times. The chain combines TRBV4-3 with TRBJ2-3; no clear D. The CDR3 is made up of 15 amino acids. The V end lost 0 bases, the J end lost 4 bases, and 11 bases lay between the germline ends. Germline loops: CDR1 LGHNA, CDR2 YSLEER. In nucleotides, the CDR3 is TGCGCCAGCAGCCAAGAATCCCTAGTTGCAGATACGCAGTATTTT. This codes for CASSQESLVADTQYF.

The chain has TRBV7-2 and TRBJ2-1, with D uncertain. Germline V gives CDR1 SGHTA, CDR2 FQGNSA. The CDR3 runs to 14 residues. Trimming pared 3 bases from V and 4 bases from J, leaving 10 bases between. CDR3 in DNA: TGTGCCAGCAGCTTTAGGGAACCTTACAATGAGCAGTTCTTC. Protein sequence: CASSFREPYNEQFF.

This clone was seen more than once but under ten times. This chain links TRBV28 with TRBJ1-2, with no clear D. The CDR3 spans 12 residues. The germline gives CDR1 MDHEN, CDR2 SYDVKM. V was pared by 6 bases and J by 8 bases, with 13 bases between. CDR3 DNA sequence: TGTGCCAGCAGACCATCGGCGCGGGGCTACACCTTC. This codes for CASRPSARGYTF.

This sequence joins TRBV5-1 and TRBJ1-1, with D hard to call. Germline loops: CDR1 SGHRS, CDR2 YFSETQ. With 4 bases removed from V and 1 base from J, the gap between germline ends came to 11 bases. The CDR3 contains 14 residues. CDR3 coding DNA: TGCGCCAGCAGCCCGCTGGAGGGGAACACTGAAGCTTTCTTT. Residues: CASSPLEGNTEAFF.

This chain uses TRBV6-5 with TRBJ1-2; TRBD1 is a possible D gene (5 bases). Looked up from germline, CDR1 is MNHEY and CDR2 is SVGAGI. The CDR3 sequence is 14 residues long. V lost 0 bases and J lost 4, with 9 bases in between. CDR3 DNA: TGTGCCAGCAGTTACTCGGGGGGAAGCTATGGCTACACCTTC. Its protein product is CASSYSGGSYGYTF.